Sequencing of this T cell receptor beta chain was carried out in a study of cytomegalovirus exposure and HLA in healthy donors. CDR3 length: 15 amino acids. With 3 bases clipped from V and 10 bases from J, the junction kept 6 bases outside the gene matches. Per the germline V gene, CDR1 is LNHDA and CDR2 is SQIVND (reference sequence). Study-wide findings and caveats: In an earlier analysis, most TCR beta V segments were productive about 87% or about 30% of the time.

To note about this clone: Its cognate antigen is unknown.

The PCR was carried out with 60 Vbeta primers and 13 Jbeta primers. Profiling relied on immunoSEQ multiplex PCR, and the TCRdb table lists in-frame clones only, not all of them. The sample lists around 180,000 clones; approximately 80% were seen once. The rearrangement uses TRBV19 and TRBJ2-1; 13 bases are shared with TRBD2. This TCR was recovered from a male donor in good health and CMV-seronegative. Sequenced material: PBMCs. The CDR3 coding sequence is TGTGCCAGTAGTATGGGACTAGCGGGGTCGCGGGAGCAGTTCTTC. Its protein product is CASSMGLAGSREQFF.